The present T cell receptor beta chain was sequenced within a study of blood T cell repertoires in COVID-19. Background on the study: The cDNA or gDNA used as material had been derived from T cells, B-cell-depleted T cells, or PBMCs.

Profiled with immunoSEQ multiplex PCR; TCRdb holds only in-frame clones, not every one. Found here are more than 250,000 clones, 80% to 90% of them singletons; the top ten hold 1%. The TCR was taken from a man in his forties or fifties with active or convalescent COVID-19. Sequenced sample: peripheral blood.

The CDR3 nucleotides are TGTGCCAGCAGTGTCCCGACAGGGGGCTGGTCAGATACGCAGTATTTT. It is translated as CASSVPTGGWSDTQYF. V and J are TRBV2 and TRBJ2-3, with 10 positions matching TRBD1. From germline, CDR1 is SNHLY and CDR2 FYNNEI. Trimming cost V 4 bases and J 4 bases; bases outside gene matches: 8. This CDR3 is built from 16 residues.